This TCR beta chain was sequenced in a study of OX40 agonist ivuxolimab in advanced cancers. This clone was picked up one time. Sequencing used immunoSEQ multiplex PCR; TCRdb keeps in-frame clones, though not all of them. This table has approximately 77,000 clones, about nine tenths appearing once. The sequence came from an adult with an advanced solid tumor such as melanoma, head and neck, liver or kidney cancer. The specimen comprised CD4+ or CD8+ T cells sorted from blood, sampled in a trial of the OX40 agonist ivuxolimab.

Written as DNA, the CDR3 is TGTGCCAGCAGCTTAAGAGAGGGGGCAGGGGTTGGCTACACCTTC. It yields the protein CASSLREGAGVGYTF. The chain links TRBV7-2 to TRBJ1-2; 7 bases are a match to TRBD1. V shed 2 bases, J shed 7 bases, and the junction held 10 bases outside the gene matches. CDR3 length: 15 residues. CDR1 and CDR2 (germline): SGHTA, FQGNSA.